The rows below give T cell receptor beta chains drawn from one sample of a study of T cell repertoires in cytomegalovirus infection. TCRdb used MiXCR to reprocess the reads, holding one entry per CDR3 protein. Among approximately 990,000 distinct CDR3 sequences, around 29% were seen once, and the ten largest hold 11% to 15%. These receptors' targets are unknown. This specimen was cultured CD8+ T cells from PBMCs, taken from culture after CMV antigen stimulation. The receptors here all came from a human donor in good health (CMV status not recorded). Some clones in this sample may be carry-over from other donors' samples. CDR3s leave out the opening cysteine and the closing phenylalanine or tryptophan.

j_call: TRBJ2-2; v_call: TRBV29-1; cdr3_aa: SVAQTTGELF
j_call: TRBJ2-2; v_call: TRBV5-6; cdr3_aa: ASSLPGLGVTGELF
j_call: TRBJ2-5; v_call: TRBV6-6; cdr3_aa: ASSYRGTSGQETQY
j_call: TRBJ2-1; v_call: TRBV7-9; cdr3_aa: ASSLVQGWSNEQF
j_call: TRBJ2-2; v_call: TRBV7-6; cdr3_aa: ASSATLGGDYTGELF
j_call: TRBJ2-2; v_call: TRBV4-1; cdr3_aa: ASSRSGTVNTGELF
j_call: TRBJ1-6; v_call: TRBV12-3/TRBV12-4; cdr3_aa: ASSPDSSYNSPLH
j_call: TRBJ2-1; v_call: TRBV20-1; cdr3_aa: SSPRGGSYNEQF
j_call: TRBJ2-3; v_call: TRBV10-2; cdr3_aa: ASNADTQY
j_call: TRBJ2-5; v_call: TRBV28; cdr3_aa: ASSPPRDPSETQY
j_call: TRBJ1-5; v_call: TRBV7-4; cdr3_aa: ASSLWIHRPQH
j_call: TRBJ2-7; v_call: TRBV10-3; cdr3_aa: AISAPGTRGYEQY
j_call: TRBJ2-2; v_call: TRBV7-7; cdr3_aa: AIEIRETGELF
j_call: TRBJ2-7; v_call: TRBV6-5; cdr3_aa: ASSYSGTGTYEQY
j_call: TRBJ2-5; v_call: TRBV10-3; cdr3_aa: AISSGNQETQY
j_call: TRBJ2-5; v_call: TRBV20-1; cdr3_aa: SAIMTGEKSWETQY
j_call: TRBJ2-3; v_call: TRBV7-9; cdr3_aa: ASSRANRLKGHRDTQY
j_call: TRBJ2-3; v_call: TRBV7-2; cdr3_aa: ASSLTLAGGRDTQY
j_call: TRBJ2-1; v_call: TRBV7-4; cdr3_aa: ASCRGEGEQF
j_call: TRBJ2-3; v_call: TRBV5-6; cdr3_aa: ASSSVATFSSSPTDTQY
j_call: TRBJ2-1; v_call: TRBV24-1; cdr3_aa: ATSDLAPSGDNEQF
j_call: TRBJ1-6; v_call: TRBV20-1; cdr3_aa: RLALTGTSNSPLH
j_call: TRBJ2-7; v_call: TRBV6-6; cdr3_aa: ASSPPRGLGEQY
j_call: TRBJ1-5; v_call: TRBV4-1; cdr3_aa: ASSQDGGTGTSNQPQH
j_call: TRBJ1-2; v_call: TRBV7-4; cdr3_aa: ASSLQTGGNYGYT